The 9 T cell receptor beta chains given below trace back to one sample, sequenced in a study of blood T cell repertoires in COVID-19. Sequencing used immunoSEQ multiplex PCR; TCRdb keeps in-frame clones, though not all of them. The sample consists of approximately 92,000 clones, around 90% of them appearing once. The sequenced sample was peripheral blood. Source of these receptors: a woman aged 55 to 70 with COVID-19, enrolled during active disease.

The table lists this clone with a count of one. The V gene is TRBV4-1, the J gene TRBJ1-2; D remains unclear. The CDR3 covers 16 residues. V lost 0 bases to trimming and J lost 2 bases, with 13 bases between them. Germline V gene sequence: CDR1 MGHRA, CDR2 YSYEKL. CDR3 sequence reads: CASSQDQAHGNYGYTF. CDR3 nucleotide sequence: TGCGCCAGCAGCCAAGATCAGGCGCACGGAAACTATGGCTACACCTTC.

The V gene is TRBV5-4, the J gene TRBJ1-4, with TRBD1 matching 12 bases. J lost 6 bases, V lost 0 bases, and 6 bases had no gene match. Germline V lookup: CDR1 SGHNT, CDR2 YYREEE (reference sequence). The CDR3 consists of 17 residues. CDR3 nucleotide sequence: TGTGCCAGCAGCTTGGGGGGACAGGGGGCCAAGGATGAAAAACTGTTTTTT. Translated: CASSLGGQGAKDEKLFF.

The chain combines TRBV5-1 with TRBJ2-3, with TRBD2 identical over 9 bases. Germline V gene lookup returns CDR1 SGHRS and CDR2 YFSETQ. Trimming took 2 bases from V and 2 from J; bases not matched to a gene: 9. CDR3 length equals 17 residues. The CDR3 protein is CASSLAGGVFVTDTQYF. The DNA of the CDR3 is TGCGCCAGCAGCTTAGCGGGGGGCGTCTTCGTCACAGATACGCAGTATTTT.

This chain connects TRBV6-8 to TRBJ1-2, with 9 bases lining up with TRBD1. Germline trimming cut 7 bases from V and 5 bases from J; bases unmatched to any gene: 8. CDR3 size: 14 residues. The germline V gene encodes CDR1 MNHGY and CDR2 SAAAGT. In DNA, the CDR3 is TGTGCCAGCATCATCGGGACAGGGCGATATGGCTACACCTTC. Residues: CASIIGTGRYGYTF.

The chain links TRBV27 to TRBJ1-6, with TRBD1 identical over 7 bases. Germline V gene lookup returns CDR1 MNHEY and CDR2 SMNVEV (reference sequence). The CDR3 contains 14 residues. J lost 6 bases, V lost 3 bases, and 2 bases had no gene match. DNA for the CDR3: TGTGCCAGCAGTTTGGGACAGACTAATTCACCCCTCCACTTT. This translates into CASSLGQTNSPLHF.

The chain links TRBV27 to TRBJ2-5; 9 positions agree with TRBD2. Losses at the gene ends were 6 bases for V and 4 bases for J; bases not matched to a gene: 6. CDR1 is MNHEY and CDR2 is SMNVEV in the germline V gene (reference sequence). The CDR3 has 14 residues. The CDR3 DNA reads as TGTGCCAGCAGGTCGGCGGGGGGGCCAGAGACCCAGTACTTC. Its protein product is CASRSAGGPETQYF.

This clone was seen a handful of times. The chain's CDR3 is CASSHLRSYGYTF. CDR3 nucleotide sequence: TGTGCCAGCAGCCACCTGAGGAGCTATGGCTACACCTTC. The rearrangement joins TRBV6-2 or TRBV6-3 to TRBJ1-2; D is unclear. Deletions cut 6 bases from V and 4 bases from J, with 12 bases between. This CDR3 is 13 amino acids long. Germline loops: CDR1 MNHEY, CDR2 SVGEGT.

The chain is built from TRBV7-8 and TRBJ1-6; D not resolved. The germline CDR1 and CDR2 sequences are SGHVS and FQNEAQ. This CDR3 contains 15 residues. V shed 1 base and J shed 9 bases, with 13 bases lying between them. CDR3 coding DNA: TGTGCCAGCAGCTTAGAGTTGTTTTTTAGTTCACCCCTCCACTTT. This sequence encodes CASSLELFFSSPLHF. Variable domain in full (rest from reference TRBV7-8 and TRBJ1-6): GAGVSQSPRYKVAKRGQDVALRCDPISGHVSLFWYQQALGQGPEFLTYFQNEAQLDKSGLPSDRFFAERPEGSVSTLKIQRTQQEDSAVYLCASSLELFFSSPLHFGNGTRLTVT.

The chain couples TRBV28 to TRBJ2-4; possible D gene TRBD2, 6 bases. This CDR3 is 12 amino acids long. CDR1 is MDHEN and CDR2 is SYDVKM in the germline V gene. V was shortened by 2 bases and J by 15 bases, with 14 bases between the two germline ends. The CDR3 here is CASSLGGSLPYF. Here the CDR3 DNA reads TGTGCCAGCAGTTTAGGGGGGAGTTTGCCGTACTTC.